This is a list of T cell receptor beta chains from one sample in a study of control samples from healthy donors and cancer patients. Repertoires were generated with immunoSEQ multiplex PCR, while TCRdb's copy carries only in-frame clones and drops some. The profile shows roughly 370,000 clones, 75% to 95% of them singletons. The sequencing input was PBMCs. Source of these receptors: a man aged 35 to 55 with head and neck cancer. The CDR3 runs from the conserved cysteine through the conserved F or W. D genes are given only for firm matches. Part of the rows lack a size; the others show once, few, many or a class for expanded clones.

v_call	d_call	clone_size	j_call	cdr3_nt	cdr3_aa
TRBV9	TRBD2	.	TRBJ2-7	TGTGCCAGCAGCCCCCGTGGTAGCGGGAGCTCCTACGAGCAGTACTTC	CASSPRGSGSSYEQYF
TRBV11-1	.	once	TRBJ1-6	TGTGCCAGCAGCTTAGGTGGGCGTCGGATCCACTTT	CASSLGGRRIHF
TRBV6-1	.	.	TRBJ1-2	TGTGCCAGCAGTGAAATGTGGGGACCTTATGGCTACACCTTC	CASSEMWGPYGYTF
TRBV5-1	.	.	TRBJ2-3	TGCGCCAGCAGCTTGGACCCCTCAAGCACAGATACGCAGTATTTT	CASSLDPSSTDTQYF
TRBV2	.	.	TRBJ1-5	TGTGCCAGCAGTGAAAACAGGAGCAATCAGCCCCAGCATTTT	CASSENRSNQPQHF
TRBV10-1	.	.	TRBJ2-2	TGCGCCAGCAGTGGCAGACTGGACACCGGGGAGCTGTTTTTT	CASSGRLDTGELFF
TRBV19	TRBD2	.	TRBJ2-1	TGTGCCAGTAGTATTAGCGGGAGTAATGAGCAGTTCTTC	CASSISGSNEQFF
TRBV28	.	.	TRBJ1-3	TGTGCCAGCAGTTTCCGGGCAGGAAACACCATATATTTT	CASSFRAGNTIYF
TRBV27	.	once	TRBJ1-2	TGTGCCAGCAGTTTAAACCCCCTCGCCAGAGGGTATGGCTACACCTTC	CASSLNPLARGYGYTF
TRBV19	.	.	TRBJ2-7	TGTGCCAGTAGTATTGGGCGGGATGCTTACGAGCAGTACTTC	CASSIGRDAYEQYF
TRBV12-5	TRBD2	.	TRBJ2-1	TGTGCTAGTGGTTTGGTACGCGTGGCGGGAGGGAAAAGCTCCTACAATGAGCAGTTCTTC	CASGLVRVAGGKSSYNEQFF
TRBV7-8	.	.	TRBJ1-3	TGTGCCAGCAGCTTAAGCCCGCAGGCCGCTGGAAACACCATATATTTT	CASSLSPQAAGNTIYF
TRBV7-2	.	.	TRBJ2-7	TGTGCCAGCAGCTTATTTCCAGTGAGCTCCTACGAGCAGTACTTC	CASSLFPVSSYEQYF
TRBV19	.	.	TRBJ1-5	TGTGCCAGTAGTATAAAGGGACTCTATAGCAATCAGCCCCAGCATTTT	CASSIKGLYSNQPQHF
TRBV6-5	TRBD1	.	TRBJ2-5	TGTGCCAGCAGTTACTCGACCAGGGGGCGAGAGACCCAGTACTTC	CASSYSTRGRETQYF
TRBV9	.	.	TRBJ1-6	TGTGCCAGCAGCGTTGGGTTTAACTCCTATAATTCACCCCTCCACTTT	CASSVGFNSYNSPLHF
TRBV28	.	once	TRBJ2-7	TGTGCCAGCAGTTTTACAGGGAGCTCCTACGAGCAGTACTTC	CASSFTGSSYEQYF
TRBV5-5	.	.	TRBJ2-7	TGTGCCAGCAGCTTGGCACTAAGCCCCTACGAGCAGTACTTC	CASSLALSPYEQYF
TRBV6-2/TRBV6-3	.	.	TRBJ1-6	TGTGCCAGCAGTTCTGGGACCGCTATAAGCTCCTATAATTCACCCCTCCACTTT	CASSSGTAISSYNSPLHF
TRBV19	.	.	TRBJ2-2	TGTGCCAGCACTCCCAGGGCCCCGACGGCTGGGAGCACCGGGGAGCTGTTTTTT	CASTPRAPTAGSTGELFF
TRBV5-1	TRBD1	.	TRBJ2-2	TGCGCCAGCAGCTCGCGGCCGGGACAGGCCGGCACCGGGGAGCTGTTTTTT	CASSSRPGQAGTGELFF
TRBV5-1	.	once	TRBJ2-1	TGCGCCAGCAGCTTACCAGACAATGAGCAGTTCTTC	CASSLPDNEQFF
TRBV27	.	.	TRBJ2-2	TGTGCCAGCAGTTTAAGACCCCCGGGAACGAACACCGGGGAGCTGTTTTTT	CASSLRPPGTNTGELFF
TRBV7-2	TRBD1	.	TRBJ2-7	TGTGCCAGCGCTTTGCGACAGGGGGCCGACGAGCAGTACTTC	CASALRQGADEQYF
TRBV27	.	.	TRBJ1-6	TGTGCCAGCAGTTTATTATCAGGGACCAGGAGCTCCTATAATTCACCCCTCCACTTT	CASSLLSGTRSSYNSPLHF
TRBV12-2	.	once	TRBJ1-6	TGTGCAAGTCGCCCAGGCGGGGGTGTCGAGGCACCCCTCCACTTT	CASRPGGGVEAPLHF
TRBV19	.	.	TRBJ1-3	TGTGCCAGTAGTATAGTCCATGGAAACACCATATATTTT	CASSIVHGNTIYF
TRBV27	.	.	TRBJ2-5	TGTGCCAGCAGTTTTCGAGAGACCCAGTACTTC	CASSFRETQYF
TRBV28	.	.	TRBJ1-3	TGTGCCAGCAGCCCCGGCCTGGCAGGAGTTGGAAACACCATATATTTT	CASSPGLAGVGNTIYF
TRBV6-4	TRBD2	.	TRBJ2-1	TGTGCCAGCCGTTTACTAGCGGGAACTAACAATGAGCAGTTCTTC	CASRLLAGTNNEQFF
TRBV6-4	TRBD1	.	TRBJ1-1	TGTGCCAGCAGACAGACAGGGGTGGGTGAAGCTTTCTTT	CASRQTGVGEAFF
TRBV24-1	TRBD2	.	TRBJ2-1	TGTGCCTCAAGCGGGGGGGGACTCAATGAGCAGTTCTTC	CASSGGGLNEQFF
TRBV9	.	.	TRBJ2-3	TGTGCCAGCAGCCCGAGACCCCTTCTTACGAGAGCAAGCACAGATACGCAGTATTTT	CASSPRPLLTRASTDTQYF